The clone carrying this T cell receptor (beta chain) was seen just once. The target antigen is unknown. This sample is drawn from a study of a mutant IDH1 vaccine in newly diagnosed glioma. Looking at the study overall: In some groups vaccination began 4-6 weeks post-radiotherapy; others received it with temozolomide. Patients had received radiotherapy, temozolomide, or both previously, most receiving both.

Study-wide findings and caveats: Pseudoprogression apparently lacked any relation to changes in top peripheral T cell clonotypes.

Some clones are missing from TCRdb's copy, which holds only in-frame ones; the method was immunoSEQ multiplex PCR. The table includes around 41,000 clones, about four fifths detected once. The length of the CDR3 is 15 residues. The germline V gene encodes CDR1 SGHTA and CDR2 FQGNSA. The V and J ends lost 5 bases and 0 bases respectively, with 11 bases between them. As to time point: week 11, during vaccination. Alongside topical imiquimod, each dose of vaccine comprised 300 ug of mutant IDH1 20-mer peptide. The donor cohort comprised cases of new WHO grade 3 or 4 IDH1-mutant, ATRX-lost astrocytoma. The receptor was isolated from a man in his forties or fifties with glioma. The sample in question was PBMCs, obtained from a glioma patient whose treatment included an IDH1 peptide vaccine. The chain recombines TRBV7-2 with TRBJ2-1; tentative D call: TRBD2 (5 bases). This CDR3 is CASSIGISSYNEQFF. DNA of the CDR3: TGTGCCAGCAGCATCGGGATTAGCTCCTACAATGAGCAGTTCTTC.